A selection of T cell receptor beta chains follows, all from one sample in a study of T-cell memory formation after mild COVID-19. TCRdb re-analysed the 5' RACE reads in MiXCR, keeping a single row per CDR3 protein. Of 300,000 or so distinct CDR3 sequences listed, 15% to 20% are singletons. Sequencing was done on a sample of PBMCs or a T cell subset sorted from them (not recorded which). These receptor sequences come from a man between 18 and 29 years old who had mild COVID-19 (a few samples of this study predate the infection). Cell type and time point are not known. The CDR3 runs from the conserved cysteine through the conserved F or W. D genes are given only for firm matches. Size values are once, few and many counts, or a class for expanded clones, and some rows have none.

TGTGCCAGCAGCCCTCAGGGAAATAACTATGGCTACACCTTC | CASSPQGNNYGYTF | TRBJ1-2 | . | . | TRBV27
TGCGCCAGCAGCTTGGAGGTGGGAGCGGATAGTGGCTACACCTTC | CASSLEVGADSGYTF | TRBJ1-2 | . | many | TRBV5-1
TGCGCCAGCAGCCAGGCGGCCAGCGGGGGGCAGGTCCGCACAGATACGCAGTATTTT | CASSQAASGGQVRTDTQYF | TRBJ2-3 | TRBD2 | . | TRBV4-1
TGTGCCACCAGTGATTCGGGACACAACACCGGGGAGCTGTTTTTT | CATSDSGHNTGELFF | TRBJ2-2 | . | . | TRBV24-1
TGCAGTGCTAGAGATGAAGAAGGGGGGGAGACCCAGTACTTC | CSARDEEGGETQYF | TRBJ2-5 | . | . | TRBV20-1
TGTGCCAGCAGTCAGACGGCCTGGGCCGGGGAGCTGTTTTTT | CASSQTAWAGELFF | TRBJ2-2 | . | many | TRBV12-3/TRBV12-4
TGCGCCAGCAGCTTGCAGGGGGTAGGGAACACTGAAGCTTTCTTT | CASSLQGVGNTEAFF | TRBJ1-1 | TRBD1 | few | TRBV5-1
TGTGCCAGCAGCTTAAGGGTAGCCTCAGATACGCAGTATTTT | CASSLRVASDTQYF | TRBJ2-3 | . | . | TRBV11-1
TGCAGTGAGGGACATCTTTATGGCTACACCTTC | CSEGHLYGYTF | TRBJ1-2 | . | few | TRBV20-1
TGTGCCAGCAGCCGATTAACAGGGGTAACGGGCAATGAGCAGTTCTTC | CASSRLTGVTGNEQFF | TRBJ2-1 | TRBD1 | . | TRBV3-1
TGCAGTGCTTTACCGGGACCCGCCGCGACCCAGTACTTC | CSALPGPAATQYF | TRBJ2-5 | . | few | TRBV20-1
TGTGCCAGCAGCTTAAGAGGGACTAGCGGGGACACAGATACGCAGTATTTT | CASSLRGTSGDTDTQYF | TRBJ2-3 | TRBD2 | . | TRBV7-6
TGCAGTGCTGCAGTAGGGCAAGCGAGAAACATTCAGTACTTC | CSAAVGQARNIQYF | TRBJ2-4 | . | many | TRBV20-1
TGTGCCAGCAGCTGGTCGACGGTACAAGAGACCCAGTACTTC | CASSWSTVQETQYF | TRBJ2-5 | . | . | TRBV7-8
TGTGCCAGCAGTGAGGGACTAGTGAATGAGCAGTTCTTC | CASSEGLVNEQFF | TRBJ2-1 | TRBD2 | once | TRBV27
TGCGCCAGCAGCCAAGAGAGTGGGGGTGGCATGAACACTGAAGCTTTCTTT | CASSQESGGGMNTEAFF | TRBJ1-1 | . | many | TRBV4-1
TGTGCCAGCAGTTTTGGGGGATATCAGCCCCAGCATTTT | CASSFGGYQPQHF | TRBJ1-5 | . | few | TRBV12-3/TRBV12-4
TGTGCCAGCAGCGACCGACGGGGGACCGTCGACAATGAGCAGTTCTTC | CASSDRRGTVDNEQFF | TRBJ2-1 | . | few | TRBV6-2/TRBV6-3
TGTGCCAGCAGTTTAGAACTAGCGGGGGGAGATACGCAGTATTTT | CASSLELAGGDTQYF | TRBJ2-3 | TRBD2 | . | TRBV12-3/TRBV12-4
TGCGCCAGCAGCGGGGGAGTCCAGAGAACTAGCACAGATACGCAGTATTTT | CASSGGVQRTSTDTQYF | TRBJ2-3 | . | few | TRBV5-1
TGCGCCAGCAGCCCAGACCCCGGCTCCTACAATGAGCAGTTCTTC | CASSPDPGSYNEQFF | TRBJ2-1 | . | few | TRBV4-1